What follows are 7 T cell receptor beta chains derived from one specimen sequenced in a study of cytomegalovirus exposure and HLA in healthy donors. PCR primers comprised 60 Vbeta and 13 Jbeta primers. Some clones are missing from TCRdb's copy, which holds only in-frame ones; the method was immunoSEQ multiplex PCR. The sample yields more than 200,000 clones, roughly 83% seen once. The specimen sequenced was PBMCs. These receptors were collected from a girl between 5 and 17 years old in good health and CMV-seronegative.

This sequence joins TRBV7-2 and TRBJ2-1, with 12 bases that match TRBD2. Germline CDR1 is SGHTA and CDR2 is FQGNSA. The CDR3 contains 18 residues. The trim removed 5 bases at V and 4 bases at J, leaving 12 bases unmatched. This chain's CDR3 is CASSPLRSTSGGYNEQFF. The CDR3 region has the DNA TGTGCCAGCAGCCCCCTTCGCTCGACTAGCGGGGGATACAATGAGCAGTTCTTC.

The V gene is TRBV7-6, the J gene TRBJ1-1, with a tentative D call TRBD1 (6 bases). Deletions cut 3 bases from V and 6 bases from J, with 11 bases between. CDR3 length: 13 residues. From germline, CDR1 is SGHVS and CDR2 FNYEAQ. Here the CDR3 DNA reads TGTGCCAGCAGCTTTAAGCAGGGGTCTGAAGCTTTCTTT. Protein: CASSFKQGSEAFF.

This chain joins TRBV7-8 and TRBJ2-7; TRBD2 matches at 7 bases. J lost 6 bases, V lost 5 bases, and 19 bases had no gene match. There are 17 residues in the CDR3. Per the germline V gene, CDR1 is SGHVS and CDR2 is FQNEAQ. The CDR3 loop is CASSLRPSRAGLGEQYF. The CDR3 nucleotides read TGTGCCAGCAGCCTTCGGCCAAGTAGAGCGGGACTGGGCGAGCAGTACTTC. Based on the CDR3 plus reference TRBV7-8 and TRBJ2-7, the full variable domain is GAGVSQSPRYKVAKRGQDVALRCDPISGHVSLFWYQQALGQGPEFLTYFQNEAQLDKSGLPSDRFFAERPEGSVSTLKIQRTQQEDSAVYLCASSLRPSRAGLGEQYFGPGTRLTVT.

The rearrangement joins TRBV7-9 to TRBJ1-2, with a possible D match to TRBD1 (6 bases). CDR1 is SEHNR, CDR2 FQNEAQ, per germline (reference sequence). The CDR3 sequence is 14 residues long. Between the trimmed V and J ends, which lost 2 bases and 4 bases, there was a span of 11 bases. The CDR3 sequence: CASSLSGEFYGYTF. Here the CDR3 DNA reads TGTGCCAGCAGCTTATCAGGGGAATTCTATGGCTACACCTTC.

The CDR3 sequence: CASSPQTGTSGRYEQYF. The CDR3 DNA reads TGTGCCAGCAGCCCGCAGACCGGGACTAGCGGGCGCTACGAGCAGTACTTC. The chain joins TRBV7-8 to TRBJ2-7; 12 bases are shared with TRBD2. V lost 5 bases and J lost 3; bases outside the gene matches: 11. The germline V gene has CDR1 SGHVS and CDR2 FQNEAQ. The CDR3 is 17 residues long. Looking up the rest from reference TRBV7-8 and TRBJ2-7 gives the full variable domain: GAGVSQSPRYKVAKRGQDVALRCDPISGHVSLFWYQQALGQGPEFLTYFQNEAQLDKSGLPSDRFFAERPEGSVSTLKIQRTQQEDSAVYLCASSPQTGTSGRYEQYFGPGTRLTVT.

The chain recombines TRBV28 with TRBJ1-2; D ambiguous. The CDR3 covers 12 residues. V shed 2 bases and J shed 5 bases, with 6 bases lying between them. The V gene's germline CDR1 is MDHEN and CDR2 SYDVKM. CDR3 sequence reads: CASSLLGYGYTF. As DNA, the CDR3 is TGTGCCAGCAGTTTACTAGGATATGGCTACACCTTC.

This sequence joins TRBV7-6 and TRBJ2-7; D is uncertain. V lost 0 bases to trimming and J lost 2 bases, with 8 bases between them. This CDR3 is built from 14 residues. CDR1 SGHVS and CDR2 FNYEAQ come from the germline V gene. The CDR3 DNA is TGTGCCAGCAGCTTAGCAGGAGAACCCTACGAGCAGTACTTC. Its translation: CASSLAGEPYEQYF. The full variable domain, rest sourced from reference TRBV7-6 and TRBJ2-7, is GAGVSQSPRYKVTKRGQDVALRCDPISGHVSLYWYRQALGQGPEFLTYFNYEAQQDKSGLPNDRFSAERPEGSISTLTIQRTEQRDSAMYRCASSLAGEPYEQYFGPGTRLTVT.